These T cell receptor beta chains were read from a single sample in a study of tumor-infiltrating lymphocytes in primary liver carcinoma. TCRdb redid the calling of the multiplex PCR reads with MiXCR, one entry per CDR3 protein. The table includes 300,000 to 400,000 distinct CDR3 sequences, around three fifths detected once. Sample: peripheral blood. The receptor set was obtained from a man between 40 and 49 years old with primary liver carcinoma and hepatitis B virus infection. CDR3s include the opening cysteine and the closing phenylalanine or tryptophan. D genes are given only for firm matches. The listing skips clone size in some rows; elsewhere it reads once, few, many or a size class.

CDR3 DNA: TGTGCCAGCAGCTTAACAGCAGGGGGCTCGGGGGAGACCCAGTACTTC; CDR3 protein: CASSLTAGGSGETQYF; J gene: TRBJ2-5; clone size: medium-sized; D gene: TRBD1; V gene: TRBV11-2
CDR3 DNA: TGTGCCAGTAGCCTAAGGACAGGGGGCCCCTACGAGCAGTGCTTC; CDR3 protein: CASSLRTGGPYEQCF; J gene: TRBJ2-7; clone size: .; D gene: TRBD1; V gene: TRBV4-2
CDR3 DNA: TGCGCCAGCAACCAAGATCGCGCGACTAGCGGGAGGACCACAGACACGCAGTATTTT; CDR3 protein: CASNQDRATSGRTTDTQYF; J gene: TRBJ2-3; clone size: .; D gene: TRBD2; V gene: TRBV4-3
CDR3 DNA: TGTGCCAGCAGCAGGGACAGGGACTCACCTAAAAGCCTCAATGAGCAGTTCTTC; CDR3 protein: CASSRDRDSPKSLNEQFF; J gene: TRBJ2-1; clone size: many; D gene: TRBD1; V gene: TRBV6-1
CDR3 DNA: TGTGCCAGCAGTTATTTAATTGCTGGGGCCAACGTCCTGACTTTC; CDR3 protein: CASSYLIAGANVLTF; J gene: TRBJ2-6; clone size: many; D gene: .; V gene: TRBV6-5
CDR3 DNA: TGCGCCAGCAGTGTTTCAGATCTCAGCCGGCTCATGAACACTGAAGCTTTCTTT; CDR3 protein: CASSVSDLSRLMNTEAFF; J gene: TRBJ1-1; clone size: .; D gene: .; V gene: TRBV10-1
CDR3 DNA: TGTGCCAGCAGTTACCTCCCCCGGACAGGGGGCTTTAGCTCCTACAATGAGCAGTTCTTC; CDR3 protein: CASSYLPRTGGFSSYNEQFF; J gene: TRBJ2-1; clone size: many; D gene: TRBD1; V gene: TRBV6-2/TRBV6-3
CDR3 DNA: TGTGCCAGCAGCTTAGGGACTAGCGGGACCTACGAGCAGTACTTC; CDR3 protein: CASSLGTSGTYEQYF; J gene: TRBJ2-7; clone size: .; D gene: TRBD2; V gene: TRBV7-9
CDR3 DNA: TGTGCCAGCACCAGATCGGGAGGCCCCCACGAGCAGTACTTC; CDR3 protein: CASTRSGGPHEQYF; J gene: TRBJ2-7; clone size: once; D gene: TRBD2; V gene: TRBV28
CDR3 DNA: TGTAGCGTTGCGCGACAGGGGGCTCGGGAGACCCAGTACTTC; CDR3 protein: CSVARQGARETQYF; J gene: TRBJ2-5; clone size: .; D gene: TRBD1; V gene: TRBV29-1
CDR3 DNA: TGTGCTAGCAGCTTACATAGGACTAGCGCCTCCTACGAGCAGTACTTC; CDR3 protein: CASSLHRTSASYEQYF; J gene: TRBJ2-7; clone size: .; D gene: TRBD2; V gene: TRBV11-2
CDR3 DNA: TGTGCCACCAGTGATTTGGGACTAGCGATCAATGAGCAGTTCTTC; CDR3 protein: CATSDLGLAINEQFF; J gene: TRBJ2-1; clone size: .; D gene: TRBD2; V gene: TRBV24-1
CDR3 DNA: TGTGCGAGCCTTAACGGGTACACAGATATGCAGTATTTT; CDR3 protein: CASLNGYTDMQYF; J gene: TRBJ2-3; clone size: .; D gene: .; V gene: TRBV6-5
CDR3 DNA: TGTGCCAGCAAAGCCGGAGCCTGGGGCACAGATACGCAGTATTTT; CDR3 protein: CASKAGAWGTDTQYF; J gene: TRBJ2-3; clone size: .; D gene: .; V gene: TRBV12-3/TRBV12-4
CDR3 DNA: TGTGCCACCGAAGGGGCGGCGGGAGCCAAAAACATTCAGTACTTC; CDR3 protein: CATEGAAGAKNIQYF; J gene: TRBJ2-4; clone size: many; D gene: .; V gene: TRBV10-3
CDR3 DNA: TGTGCCATCAGTGGACAGGGGGAAATGTTTCAGTTTTTT; CDR3 protein: CAISGQGEMFQFF; J gene: TRBJ2-2; clone size: few; D gene: TRBD1; V gene: TRBV10-3
CDR3 DNA: TGTGCCAGCAGCCCTCCGGGACCCAGGGCTAACTATGGCTACACCTTC; CDR3 protein: CASSPPGPRANYGYTF; J gene: TRBJ1-2; clone size: many; D gene: .; V gene: TRBV11-2
CDR3 DNA: TGTGCCTGGAGGGCCTCGGGTAAGGCTGAAGCTTTCTTT; CDR3 protein: CAWRASGKAEAFF; J gene: TRBJ1-1; clone size: .; D gene: .; V gene: TRBV30
CDR3 DNA: TGTGCCAGCAGCTTAGTGGTTTGGAGGCAGTTCTTC; CDR3 protein: CASSLVVWRQFF; J gene: TRBJ2-1; clone size: .; D gene: .; V gene: TRBV11-2
CDR3 DNA: TGTGCCAGCTCACCTGCCGACCATGGCAACACCGGGGAGCTGTTTTTT; CDR3 protein: CASSPADHGNTGELFF; J gene: TRBJ2-2; clone size: .; D gene: .; V gene: TRBV18
CDR3 DNA: TGTGCCAGCAACAGGGGGATTGGCATAGATACGCAGTGTTTT; CDR3 protein: CASNRGIGIDTQCF; J gene: TRBJ2-3; clone size: .; D gene: TRBD1; V gene: TRBV11-2
CDR3 DNA: TGTGTCAGCAGCTTGGATGGGCTTTCTATGCGGTACACCTTC; CDR3 protein: CVSSLDGLSMRYTF; J gene: TRBJ1-2; clone size: .; D gene: .; V gene: TRBV5-6
CDR3 DNA: TGTGCCAGCAGTCCACTAGCGGGAGTTATTAGTTATTCAGACTACGAGCAGTACTTC; CDR3 protein: CASSPLAGVISYSDYEQYF; J gene: TRBJ2-7; clone size: .; D gene: TRBD2; V gene: TRBV6-1
CDR3 DNA: TGTGCCATCAGCTTTAGAAGGACAATCTACGAGAAGTACTTC; CDR3 protein: CAISFRRTIYEKYF; J gene: TRBJ2-7; clone size: .; D gene: .; V gene: TRBV11-2
CDR3 DNA: TGTGCCAGCAGTTTAGACAGGAACATTCAGTACTTC; CDR3 protein: CASSLDRNIQYF; J gene: TRBJ2-4; clone size: many; D gene: .; V gene: TRBV28
CDR3 DNA: TGTGCCAGCAGTAGACTAGCGGCGTACAATGAGCAGTTCTTC; CDR3 protein: CASSRLAAYNEQFF; J gene: TRBJ2-1; clone size: .; D gene: TRBD2; V gene: TRBV6-5
CDR3 DNA: TGTGCCAGCATCTTAGCACCGGGGACCTACAATGAGCAGTTCTTC; CDR3 protein: CASILAPGTYNEQFF; J gene: TRBJ2-1; clone size: .; D gene: .; V gene: TRBV11-2
CDR3 DNA: TGTGCCAGCAGTTCCTTAGCGGGACGGGACGAGCAGTACTTC; CDR3 protein: CASSSLAGRDEQYF; J gene: TRBJ2-7; clone size: .; D gene: TRBD2; V gene: TRBV6-5
CDR3 DNA: TGTGCCAGTAGTATTTCGGGATACGAGCAGTACTTC; CDR3 protein: CASSISGYEQYF; J gene: TRBJ2-7; clone size: .; D gene: .; V gene: TRBV19
CDR3 DNA: TGTGCCAGTAGCTTGACAGCGGCCCTCTACAATGAGCAGTCCTTC; CDR3 protein: CASSLTAALYNEQSF; J gene: TRBJ2-1; clone size: .; D gene: .; V gene: TRBV5-4
CDR3 DNA: TGTGCCTGCAGCTTAGGAGGGGGGACAGGGATGGATACGCAGTATTTT; CDR3 protein: CACSLGGGTGMDTQYF; J gene: TRBJ2-3; clone size: .; D gene: TRBD1; V gene: TRBV12-3/TRBV12-4
CDR3 DNA: TGCGCCTGCAGCGCCGACTTAACACCAGGGGCCAACGTCCTGACTTTC; CDR3 protein: CACSADLTPGANVLTF; J gene: TRBJ2-6; clone size: .; D gene: .; V gene: TRBV5-1